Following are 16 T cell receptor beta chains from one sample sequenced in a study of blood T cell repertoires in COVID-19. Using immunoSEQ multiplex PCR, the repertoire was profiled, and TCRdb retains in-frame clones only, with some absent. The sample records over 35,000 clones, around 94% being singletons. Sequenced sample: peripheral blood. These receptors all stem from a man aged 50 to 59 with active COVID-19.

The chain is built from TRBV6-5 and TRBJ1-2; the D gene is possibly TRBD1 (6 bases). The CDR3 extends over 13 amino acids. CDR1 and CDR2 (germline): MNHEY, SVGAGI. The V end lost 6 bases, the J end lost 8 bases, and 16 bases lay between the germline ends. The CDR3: CASSPGTRRGYTF. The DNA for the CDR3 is TGTGCCAGCAGCCCCGGGACACGAAGGGGCTACACCTTC.

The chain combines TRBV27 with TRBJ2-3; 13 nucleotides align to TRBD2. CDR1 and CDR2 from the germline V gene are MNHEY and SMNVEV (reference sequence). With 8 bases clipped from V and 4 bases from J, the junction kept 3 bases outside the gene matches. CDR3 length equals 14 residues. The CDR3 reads CASQGLAGADTQYF. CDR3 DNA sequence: TGTGCCAGCCAAGGACTAGCGGGAGCAGATACGCAGTATTTT.

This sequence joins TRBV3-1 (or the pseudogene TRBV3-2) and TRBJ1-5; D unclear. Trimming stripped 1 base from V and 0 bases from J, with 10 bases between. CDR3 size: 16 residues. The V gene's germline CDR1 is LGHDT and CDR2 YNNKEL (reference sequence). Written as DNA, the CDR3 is TGTGCCAGCAGCCAAGGGACTGCTAATAGCAATCAGCCCCAGCATTTT. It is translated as CASSQGTANSNQPQHF.

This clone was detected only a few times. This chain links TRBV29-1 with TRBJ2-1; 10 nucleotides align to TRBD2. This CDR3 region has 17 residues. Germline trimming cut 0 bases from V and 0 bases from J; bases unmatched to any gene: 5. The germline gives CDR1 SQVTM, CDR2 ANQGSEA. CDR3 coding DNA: TGCAGCGTTGAAGACCCGGCTAGCGGGAGCTCCTACAATGAGCAGTTCTTC. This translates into CSVEDPASGSSYNEQFF.

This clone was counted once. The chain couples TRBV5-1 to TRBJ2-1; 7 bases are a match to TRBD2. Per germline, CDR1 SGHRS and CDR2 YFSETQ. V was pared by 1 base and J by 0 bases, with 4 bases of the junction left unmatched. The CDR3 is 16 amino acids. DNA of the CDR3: TGCGCCAGCAGCTTGCAAAGCGGGGCCTCCTACAATGAGCAGTTCTTC. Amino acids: CASSLQSGASYNEQFF.

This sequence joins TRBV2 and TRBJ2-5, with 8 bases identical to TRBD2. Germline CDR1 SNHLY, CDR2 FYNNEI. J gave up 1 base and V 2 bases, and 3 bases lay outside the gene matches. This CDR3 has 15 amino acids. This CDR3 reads CASSETTSGQETQYF. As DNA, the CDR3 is TGTGCCAGCAGTGAAACTACTAGCGGCCAAGAGACCCAGTACTTC.

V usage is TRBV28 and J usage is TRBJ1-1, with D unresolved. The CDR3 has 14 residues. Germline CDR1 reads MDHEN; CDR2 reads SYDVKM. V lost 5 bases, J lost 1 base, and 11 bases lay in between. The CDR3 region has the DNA TGTGCCAGCAGTCCAGAACACCGGAACACTGAAGCTTTCTTT. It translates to CASSPEHRNTEAFF.

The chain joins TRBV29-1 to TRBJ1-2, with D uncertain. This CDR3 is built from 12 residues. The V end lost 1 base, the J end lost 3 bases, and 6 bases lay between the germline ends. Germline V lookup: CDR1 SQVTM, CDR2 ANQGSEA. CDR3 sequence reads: CSVEGQHYGYTF. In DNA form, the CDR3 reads TGCAGCGTTGAAGGACAACACTATGGCTACACCTTC.

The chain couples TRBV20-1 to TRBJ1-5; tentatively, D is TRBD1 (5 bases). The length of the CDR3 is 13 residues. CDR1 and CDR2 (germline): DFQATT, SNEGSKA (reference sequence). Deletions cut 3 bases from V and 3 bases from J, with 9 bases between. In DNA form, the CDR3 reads TGCAGTGCTAGTCAGGGATCCAATCAGCCCCAGCATTTT. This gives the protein CSASQGSNQPQHF.

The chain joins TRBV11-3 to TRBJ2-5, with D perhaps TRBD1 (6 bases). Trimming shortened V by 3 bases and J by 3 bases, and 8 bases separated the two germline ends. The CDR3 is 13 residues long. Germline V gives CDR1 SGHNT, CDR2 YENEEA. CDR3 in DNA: TGTGCCAGCAGCTTGGACAGCAAAGAGACCCAGTACTTC. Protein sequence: CASSLDSKETQYF.

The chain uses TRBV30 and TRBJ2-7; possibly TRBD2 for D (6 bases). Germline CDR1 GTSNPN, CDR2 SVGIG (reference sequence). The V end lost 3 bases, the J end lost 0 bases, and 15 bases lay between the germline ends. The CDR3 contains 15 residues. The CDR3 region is CAWSGEEVSSYEQYF. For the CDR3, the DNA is TGTGCCTGGAGCGGGGAGGAGGTGAGCTCCTACGAGCAGTACTTC. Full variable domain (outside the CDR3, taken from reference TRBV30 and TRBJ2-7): SQTIHQWPATLVQPVGSPLSLECTVEGTSNPNLYWYRQAAGRGLQLLFYSVGIGQISSEVPQNLSASRPQDRQFILSSKKLLLSDSGFYLCAWSGEEVSSYEQYFGPGTRLTVT.

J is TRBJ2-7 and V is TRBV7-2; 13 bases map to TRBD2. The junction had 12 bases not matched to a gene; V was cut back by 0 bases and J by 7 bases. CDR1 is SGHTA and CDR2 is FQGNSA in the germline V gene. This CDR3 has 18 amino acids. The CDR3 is CASSLAPVLAGGLREQYF. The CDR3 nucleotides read TGTGCCAGCAGCTTAGCGCCGGTACTAGCGGGAGGGTTGAGGGAGCAGTACTTC.

The CDR3 DNA follows: TGTGCCAGCACCGTCGACAGGGGGACTGAAGCTTTCTTT. This codes for CASTVDRGTEAFF. This rearrangement joins TRBV6-5 to TRBJ1-1, with 9 bases identical to TRBD1. CDR1 and CDR2 from the germline V gene are MNHEY and SVGAGI. With 7 bases clipped from V and 5 bases from J, the junction kept 5 bases outside the gene matches. This CDR3 contains 13 residues.

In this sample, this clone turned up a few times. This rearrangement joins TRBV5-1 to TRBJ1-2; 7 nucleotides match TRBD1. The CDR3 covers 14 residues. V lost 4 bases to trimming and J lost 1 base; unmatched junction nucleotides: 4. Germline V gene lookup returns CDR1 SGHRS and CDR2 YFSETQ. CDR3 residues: CASSLGQSNYGYTF. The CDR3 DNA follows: TGCGCCAGCAGCCTGGGACAGAGTAACTATGGCTACACCTTC.

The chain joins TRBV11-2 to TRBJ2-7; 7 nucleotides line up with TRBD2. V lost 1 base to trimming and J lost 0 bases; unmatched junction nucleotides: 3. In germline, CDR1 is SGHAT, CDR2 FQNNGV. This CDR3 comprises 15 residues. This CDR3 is CASSLGASGSYEQYF. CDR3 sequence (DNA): TGTGCCAGCAGCTTAGGGGCTAGCGGCTCCTACGAGCAGTACTTC.

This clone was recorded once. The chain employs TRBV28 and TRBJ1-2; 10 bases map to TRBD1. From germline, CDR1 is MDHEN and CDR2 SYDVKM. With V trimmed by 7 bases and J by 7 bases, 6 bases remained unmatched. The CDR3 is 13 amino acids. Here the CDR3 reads CASTSGQGFGYTF. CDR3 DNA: TGTGCCAGCACCTCGGGACAGGGGTTTGGCTACACCTTC.